The TCR beta chain under discussion was sequenced for a study of Ad26.COV2.S vaccination and SARS-CoV-2 variants. Comment on this clone: Its antigen is unknown.

Clones were read by immunoSEQ multiplex PCR, and TCRdb kept only the in-frame ones, dropping some. In the table there are around 350,000 clones, 92% of which are singletons. Findings and caveats of the study: Total responses of T cells may have been underestimated by the analyses of TCR breadth and depth.

The CDR3 length is 13 residues. Germline V CDR1 and CDR2: SGHTA, FQGTGA. V shed 5 bases and J 4 bases; nucleotides not matched to a gene: 5. The source was peripheral blood, collected after recovery from COVID-19. This sequence originates from a human donor who had recovered from COVID-19. V gene TRBV7-3 combines with J gene TRBJ2-7, with 7 bases aligning to TRBD1. CDR3 DNA: TGTGCCAGCAGCCCCGGGACAGAGTACGAGCAGTACTTC. Protein: CASSPGTEYEQYF.